Below, 31 T cell receptor beta chains from the same sample are listed, as sequenced in a study of cytomegalovirus exposure and HLA in healthy donors. This table comes from immunoSEQ multiplex PCR, and its TCRdb copy is limited to in-frame clones, with some not included. The sample lists approximately 99,000 clones; almost 96% were seen once. The specimen sequenced was PBMCs. The receptor source for this set is a woman between 18 and 29 years old in good health and CMV-seronegative.

This clone was recorded once. The rearrangement links TRBV18 to TRBJ1-6; 7 nucleotides align to TRBD1. After removal of 4 bases from V and 7 bases from J, the junction contained 4 bases not matched to a gene. The CDR3 length is 14 residues. From germline, CDR1 is KGHSH and CDR2 LQKENI. Here the CDR3 DNA reads TGTGCCAGCTCACAGGACAGGCAGAATTCACCCCTCCACTTT. Protein sequence: CASSQDRQNSPLHF.

This chain links TRBV4-1 with TRBJ2-3; possible D gene TRBD2, 6 bases. Germline CDR1 reads MGHRA; CDR2 reads YSYEKL. The CDR3 contains 13 residues. The germline V and J ends were trimmed by 4 bases and 8 bases, with 13 bases remaining between them. The CDR3 region has the DNA TGCGCCAGCAGCCCCTACTCCGGGGGTACGCAGTATTTT. Translation: CASSPYSGGTQYF.

The genes are TRBV18 and TRBJ1-1; possibly TRBD1 for D (6 bases). V lost 2 bases to trimming and J lost 3 bases, with 7 bases between them. This CDR3 spans 13 amino acids. Germline CDR1 and CDR2: KGHSH and LQKENI. CDR3 bases: TGTGCCAGCTCACCAAACAGGGACACTGAAGCTTTCTTT. It codes for CASSPNRDTEAFF.

The J gene is TRBJ2-1, the V gene TRBV13, with D possibly matching TRBD2 (6 bases). This CDR3 is built from 15 residues. V lost 0 bases and J lost 16, with 22 bases in between. Germline V lookup: CDR1 PRHDT, CDR2 FYEKMQ (reference sequence). The CDR3 DNA reads as TGTGCCAGCAGCTTAGGGGGAATAAAGGGACTCCTCGGTTTCTTC. This codes for CASSLGGIKGLLGFF. The full variable domain, completed using reference TRBV13 and TRBJ2-1, is AAGVIQSPRHLIKEKRETATLKCYPIPRHDTVYWYQQGPGQDPQFLISFYEKMQSDKGSIPDRFSAQQFSDYHSELNMSSLELGDSALYFCASSLGGIKGLLGFFGPGTRLTVL.

The V call is TRBV4-2, the J call TRBJ2-1, with D possibly being TRBD2 (6 bases). Trimming cost V 0 bases and J 4 bases, with 13 bases left between them. Per the germline V gene, CDR1 is LGHNA and CDR2 is YNFKEQ. The CDR3 consists of 16 residues. The CDR3 coding sequence is TGTGCCAGCAGCCAAGATGTGGGTAGCGGTTACAATGAGCAGTTCTTC. Its protein is CASSQDVGSGYNEQFF.

The chain employs TRBV6-4 and TRBJ2-2; weak D call: TRBD1 (6 bases). This CDR3 spans 16 amino acids. Deletions cut 4 bases from V and 4 bases from J, with 16 bases between. Germline CDR1 and CDR2: MRHNA and SNTAGT. CDR3 region: CASSGLAGDGTGELFF. In DNA form, the CDR3 reads TGTGCCAGCAGTGGTCTGGCAGGGGACGGCACCGGGGAGCTGTTTTTT.

The chain employs TRBV4-2 and TRBJ2-3; weak D call: TRBD1 (5 bases). There are 14 residues in the CDR3. Germline CDR1 reads LGHNA; CDR2 reads YNFKEQ. V shed 4 bases and J shed 2 bases, with 10 bases lying between them. CDR3 DNA sequence: TGTGCCAGCAGCCCGACAGAAACCACAGATACGCAGTATTTT. Protein sequence: CASSPTETTDTQYF.

This chain links TRBV5-6 with TRBJ1-2, with D unresolved. This CDR3 region has 13 residues. Trimming removed 1 base at V and 3 bases at J, with 7 bases between. The germline CDR1 and CDR2 sequences are SGHDT and YYEEEE. CDR3: CASSLWADYGYTF. DNA for the CDR3: TGTGCCAGCAGCTTGTGGGCAGACTATGGCTACACCTTC. The variable domain in full, completed from reference TRBV5-6 and TRBJ1-2, reads DAGVTQSPTHLIKTRGQQVTLRCSPKSGHDTVSWYQQALGQGPQFIFQYYEEEERQRGNFPDRFSGHQFPNYSSELNVNALLLGDSALYLCASSLWADYGYTFGSGTRLTVV.

The chain employs TRBV27 and TRBJ1-6, with no clear D. The CDR3 runs 13 residues. V was pared by 7 bases and J by 4 bases, with 8 bases between. CDR1 MNHEY and CDR2 SMNVEV come from the germline V gene (reference sequence). The CDR3 DNA is TGTGCCAGCAATTCAGGTTATAATTCACCCCTCCACTTT. Translated: CASNSGYNSPLHF.

This rearrangement joins TRBV5-1 to TRBJ2-3; tentatively, D is TRBD2 (6 bases). Germline V CDR1 and CDR2: SGHRS, YFSETQ. V gave up 3 bases and J gave up 6 bases, with 14 bases separating them. The CDR3 runs to 14 residues. CDR3 nucleotides: TGCGCCAGCAGCTCGGGGGATTTTCCGGATACGCAGTATTTT. Protein: CASSSGDFPDTQYF.

This sequence joins TRBV5-4 and TRBJ1-2, with 7 bases identical to TRBD1. CDR3 size: 16 residues. In germline, CDR1 is SGHNT, CDR2 YYREEE (reference sequence). The trim removed 3 bases at V and 0 bases at J, leaving 8 bases unmatched. CDR3 protein: CASSSPGTVPNYGYTF. The CDR3 coding sequence is TGTGCCAGCAGCTCCCCCGGGACAGTACCTAACTATGGCTACACCTTC.

For the CDR3, the DNA is TGTGCCAGCAGTGAGTCGGGGTCGTACAATGAGCAGTTCTTC. Its protein product is CASSESGSYNEQFF. V gene TRBV25-1 combines with J gene TRBJ2-1; D may be TRBD2 (5 bases). Looked up from germline, CDR1 is MGHDK and CDR2 is SYGVNS. The CDR3 extends over 14 amino acids. Trimming shortened V by 3 bases and J by 4 bases, and 10 bases separated the two germline ends. The whole variable domain, remainder taken from reference TRBV25-1 and TRBJ2-1, is EADIYQTPRYLVIGTGKKITLECSQTMGHDKMYWYQQDPGMELHLIHYSYGVNSTEKGDLSSESTVSRIRTEHFPLTLESARPSHTSQYLCASSESGSYNEQFFGPGTRLTVL.

The rearrangement uses TRBV5-1 and TRBJ2-1; D uncertain. The V and J ends lost 0 bases and 2 bases respectively, with 3 bases between them. The germline V gene has CDR1 SGHRS and CDR2 YFSETQ. The CDR3 runs 13 residues. CDR3 sequence reads: CASSLDTYNEQFF. CDR3 DNA: TGCGCCAGCAGCTTGGACACCTACAATGAGCAGTTCTTC. Based on the CDR3 plus reference TRBV5-1 and TRBJ2-1, the full variable domain is KAGVTQTPRYLIKTRGQQVTLSCSPISGHRSVSWYQQTPGQGLQFLFEYFSETQRNKGNFPGRFSGRQFSNSRSEMNVSTLELGDSALYLCASSLDTYNEQFFGPGTRLTVL.

This chain uses TRBV12-5 with TRBJ1-1; a weak D match, TRBD1 (6 bases). Trimming took 6 bases from V and 3 from J, leaving 11 bases between them. CDR3 length: 13 amino acids. The germline V gene encodes CDR1 LGHNT and CDR2 FRNRAP. The CDR3 bases are TGTGCTAGTGGGTCGGGACACCACACTGAAGCTTTCTTT. It translates to CASGSGHHTEAFF.

V gene TRBV5-4 combines with J gene TRBJ2-5; TRBD1 matches at 7 bases. The V gene's germline CDR1 is SGHNT and CDR2 YYREEE (reference sequence). The CDR3 sequence is 17 residues long. V lost 0 bases and J lost 4; bases outside the gene matches: 12. The CDR3, as DNA: TGTGCCAGCAGCTTGGACCCAATGACAGGGTCGATAGAGACCCAGTACTTC. This translates into CASSLDPMTGSIETQYF.

The J gene is TRBJ2-7, the V gene TRBV18; possibly TRBD2 for D (5 bases). CDR3 length: 16 amino acids. The V gene lost 5 bases and the J gene lost 6 bases, with 23 bases spanning the gap. Germline CDR1 is KGHSH and CDR2 is LQKENI. The CDR3 nucleotides are TGTGCCAGCTCATCCCCAGCACTAGTTGGGTTCGGCGAGCAGTACTTC. It codes for CASSSPALVGFGEQYF.

This clone has a handful of counts. The chain recombines TRBV4-1 with TRBJ1-5; D is uncertain. CDR1 is MGHRA and CDR2 is YSYEKL in the germline V gene. The V end lost 4 bases, the J end lost 0 bases, and 10 bases lay between the germline ends. The CDR3 is 15 amino acids. The CDR3 is CASSPGQSSNQPQHF. The CDR3 coding sequence is TGCGCCAGCAGCCCTGGGCAGAGTAGCAATCAGCCCCAGCATTTT.

This rearrangement joins TRBV7-3 to TRBJ2-3, with TRBD1 matching over 8 bases. Germline-derived CDR1 and CDR2 are SGHTA and FQGTGA. This CDR3 is built from 14 residues. V was clipped by 4 bases and J by 6 bases; unmatched bases: 6. CDR3 sequence: CASSSGQGSDTQYF. The DNA of the CDR3 is TGTGCCAGCAGCTCCGGACAGGGATCCGATACGCAGTATTTT.

This clone was seen a single time. The gene calls are TRBV6-1 and TRBJ1-3; no clear D gene. Germline CDR1 reads MNHNS; CDR2 reads SASEGT. Trimming removed 9 bases at V and 2 bases at J, with 17 bases between. The CDR3 has 15 residues. CDR3 residues: CASQILQQTGNTIYF. The CDR3 DNA sequence: TGTGCCAGTCAAATCCTACAGCAAACTGGAAACACCATATATTTT.

The chain has TRBV7-6 and TRBJ2-3; possible D gene TRBD2, 5 bases. Trimming removed 5 bases at V and 6 bases at J, with 18 bases between. Germline V CDR1 and CDR2: SGHVS, FNYEAQ. The CDR3 consists of 15 residues. DNA for the CDR3: TGTGCCAGCAGCCCAGAGGGCTCGGGGATGGATACGCAGTATTTT. It translates to CASSPEGSGMDTQYF.

This clone has just one count. The chain carries TRBV11-1 and TRBJ2-5, with TRBD2 identical over 8 bases. J lost 0 bases, V lost 6 bases, and 12 bases had no gene match. The CDR3 has 17 amino acids. CDR1 and CDR2 from the germline V gene are SGHAT and FQDESV (reference sequence). CDR3 nucleotides: TGTGCCAGCAGACGAAACCCCGGGGGGGCGTACCAAGAGACCCAGTACTTC. This codes for CASRRNPGGAYQETQYF.

This clone was seen a single time. CDR3 amino acids: CASSVRGYEKLFF. The CDR3 DNA reads TGTGCCAGCAGTGTGAGGGGGTACGAAAAACTGTTTTTT. This chain links TRBV2 with TRBJ1-4; possible D gene TRBD1, 6 bases. Trimming cost V 4 bases and J 8 bases, with 11 bases left between them. Germline V gives CDR1 SNHLY, CDR2 FYNNEI. There are 13 residues in the CDR3.

This clone was detected only a few times. The chain carries TRBV5-1 and TRBJ2-4; TRBD2 aligns across 7 bases. Germline V CDR1 and CDR2: SGHRS, YFSETQ. The CDR3 is 17 amino acids. V lost 4 bases, J lost 3 bases, and 13 bases stayed unmatched. The CDR3 DNA reads TGCGCCAGCAGCCGGTCCGGTGGGGAGGGTAGCAAAAACATTCAGTACTTC. Its translation is CASSRSGGEGSKNIQYF.

The chain combines TRBV2 with TRBJ2-5; 10 bases are shared with TRBD2. CDR3 size: 16 residues. In germline, CDR1 is SNHLY, CDR2 FYNNEI. J was trimmed by 2 bases and V by 7 bases; bases with no gene match: 10. Here the CDR3 reads CASTSYMTSGQETQYF. CDR3 coding DNA: TGTGCCAGCACCTCTTATATGACTAGCGGGCAAGAGACCCAGTACTTC.

The chain is built from TRBV7-9 and TRBJ1-5; tentatively, D is TRBD1 (6 bases). The CDR3 is 15 residues long. Germline values: CDR1 SEHNR, CDR2 FQNEAQ (reference sequence). The ends were cut back, 4 bases at V and 10 bases at J, with 20 bases in the middle. The CDR3 sequence is CASSSQETGPLPQHF. In DNA form, the CDR3 reads TGTGCCAGCAGCTCGCAGGAGACAGGTCCTCTACCCCAGCATTTT.

V is TRBV11-2 and J is TRBJ2-7; D is possibly TRBD1 (5 bases). The CDR3 covers 13 residues. V was trimmed by 8 bases and J by 6 bases, leaving 17 bases between them. Germline V gene sequence: CDR1 SGHAT, CDR2 FQNNGV. For the CDR3, the DNA is TGTGCCAGCCGACGGTCAGGGCTTGGCGAGCAGTACTTC. It specifies CASRRSGLGEQYF.

The chain carries TRBV5-6 and TRBJ2-1; D perhaps matches TRBD1 (6 bases). The CDR3 sequence is 13 residues long. V was shortened by 2 bases and J by 7 bases, with 10 bases between the two germline ends. CDR1 is SGHDT and CDR2 is YYEEEE in the germline V gene. The CDR3, as DNA: TGTGCCAGCAGCTTCTACAGGGTTAATGAGCAGTTCTTC. This translates into CASSFYRVNEQFF.

V usage is TRBV4-3 and J usage is TRBJ2-5; TRBD2 is a possible D gene (5 bases). Trimming pared 3 bases from V and 9 bases from J, leaving 11 bases between. Germline CDR1 reads LGHNA; CDR2 reads YSLEER. The length of the CDR3 is 12 residues. CDR3 DNA sequence: TGCGCCAGCAGCCATCAAGAGGGAGCCCAGTACTTC. This translates into CASSHQEGAQYF.

The J gene is TRBJ2-4, the V gene TRBV7-2, with TRBD2 matching 8 bases. The V gene's germline CDR1 is SGHTA and CDR2 FQGNSA. The CDR3 loop spans 15 amino acids. V was clipped by 5 bases and J by 3 bases; unmatched bases: 6. The CDR3 spells CASSQPGGVKNIQYF. The CDR3 DNA reads as TGTGCCAGCAGCCAACCCGGGGGGGTCAAAAACATTCAGTACTTC.

The J gene is TRBJ1-4, the V gene TRBV19; a weak D match, TRBD1 (6 bases). The CDR3 has 15 residues. Deletions cut 8 bases from V and 2 bases from J, with 15 bases between. CDR1 and CDR2 from the germline V gene are LNHDA and SQIVND (reference sequence). The CDR3 region has the DNA TGTGCCAGTGCGGAGGGGGGGGCTACTAATGAAAAACTGTTTTTT. Residues: CASAEGGATNEKLFF.

This chain connects TRBV10-3 to TRBJ1-2, with 7 nucleotides matching TRBD1. This CDR3 region has 13 residues. The J segment lost 5 bases and the V segment lost 10 bases, leaving 10 bases of the junction unmatched. Germline V gives CDR1 ENHRY, CDR2 SYGVKD. The CDR3, as DNA: TGTGCCACTGGATTGGCAGGGGGTTATGGCTACACCTTC. Translated, it gives CATGLAGGYGYTF.